Presented here are 3 T cell receptor beta chains from one specimen sequenced in a study of blood T cell repertoires in COVID-19. This table comes from immunoSEQ multiplex PCR, and its TCRdb copy is limited to in-frame clones, with some not included. The sample records roughly 60,000 clones, over 80% being singletons. The sample consisted of peripheral blood. All receptors derive from a man aged 25 to 45 with COVID-19, enrolled during active disease.

As DNA, the CDR3 is TGTGCCAGCAGCCAAGAGACAGGGGTTGGGAACACCATATATTTT. Protein product: CASSQETGVGNTIYF. The chain has TRBV4-2 and TRBJ1-3; 8 positions agree with TRBD1. CDR3 length equals 15 residues. From germline, CDR1 is LGHNA and CDR2 YNFKEQ. With 0 bases clipped from V and 7 bases from J, the junction kept 5 bases outside the gene matches.

This chain uses TRBV7-2 with TRBJ2-5, with a possible D match to TRBD2 (5 bases). Germline-derived CDR1 and CDR2 are SGHTA and FQGNSA. The CDR3 has 16 residues. Trimming cost V 3 bases and J 5 bases, with 19 bases left between them. This chain's CDR3 is CASSLGGLPGVETQYF. CDR3 coding DNA: TGTGCCAGCAGCTTGGGTGGACTTCCTGGGGTGGAGACCCAGTACTTC. Full variable domain (remainder filled in from reference TRBV7-2 and TRBJ2-5): GAGVSQSPSNKVTEKGKDVELRCDPISGHTALYWYRQSLGQGLEFLIYFQGNSAPDKSGLPSDRFSAERTGGSVSTLTIQRTQQEDSAVYLCASSLGGLPGVETQYFGPGTRLLVL.

This chain connects TRBV7-9 to TRBJ1-4; 8 positions match TRBD1. CDR1 is SEHNR and CDR2 is FQNEAQ in the germline V gene (reference sequence). CDR3 size: 16 residues. V shed 5 bases and J 5 bases; nucleotides not matched to a gene: 10. The CDR3 protein is CASSPGPGGINEKLFF. CDR3 nucleotide sequence: TGTGCCAGCAGCCCCGGTCCAGGGGGCATAAATGAAAAACTGTTTTTT.